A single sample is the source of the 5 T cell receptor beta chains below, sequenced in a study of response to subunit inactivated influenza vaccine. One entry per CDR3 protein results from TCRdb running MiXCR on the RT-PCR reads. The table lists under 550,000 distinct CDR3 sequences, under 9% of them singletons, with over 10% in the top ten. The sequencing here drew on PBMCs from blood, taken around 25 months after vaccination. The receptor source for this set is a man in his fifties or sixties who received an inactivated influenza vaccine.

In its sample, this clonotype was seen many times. CDR3 sequence reads: CASSPKTSGRPSYNEQFF. Written as DNA, the CDR3 is TGTGCCAGCAGCCCAAAGACTAGCGGGAGGCCCTCCTACAATGAGCAGTTCTTC. V usage is TRBV7-6 and J usage is TRBJ2-1; 13 nucleotides agree with TRBD2. Germline V CDR1 and CDR2: SGHVS, FNYEAQ. J was trimmed by 0 bases and V by 5 bases; bases with no gene match: 7. The CDR3 runs 18 residues.

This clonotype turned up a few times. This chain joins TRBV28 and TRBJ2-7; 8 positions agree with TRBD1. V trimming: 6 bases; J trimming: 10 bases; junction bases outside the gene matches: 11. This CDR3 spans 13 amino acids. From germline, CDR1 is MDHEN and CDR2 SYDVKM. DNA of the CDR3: TGTGCCAGCAGCCACGGACAGGGTCCCTCTCAGTACTTC. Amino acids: CASSHGQGPSQYF.

In DNA, the CDR3 is TGTGCCAGCAGCGTACAGGGGGCAAGGAACACTGAAGCTTTCTTT. It translates to CASSVQGARNTEAFF. The V gene is TRBV7-2, the J gene TRBJ1-1; 9 positions match TRBD1. The J segment lost 1 base and the V segment lost 5 bases, leaving 5 bases of the junction unmatched. Germline CDR1 is SGHTA and CDR2 is FQGNSA. This CDR3 contains 15 residues.

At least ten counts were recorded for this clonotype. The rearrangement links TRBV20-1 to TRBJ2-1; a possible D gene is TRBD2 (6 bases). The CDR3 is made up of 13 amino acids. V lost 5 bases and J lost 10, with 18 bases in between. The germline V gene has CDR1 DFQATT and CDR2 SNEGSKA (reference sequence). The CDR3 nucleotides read TGCAGTGCTCCGCGGGACGGGGGAGGAGAGCAGTTCTTC. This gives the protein CSAPRDGGGEQFF.

CDR3 DNA: TGTGCCAGTAGTCCACTAGCCAGAGAAGGGCAGTTCTTC. Translation: CASSPLAREGQFF. The rearrangement links TRBV19 to TRBJ2-1; maybe TRBD2 (6 bases). CDR1 and CDR2 (germline): LNHDA, SQIVND (reference sequence). CDR3 size: 13 residues. Trimming stripped 5 bases from V and 12 bases from J, with 17 bases between.